This is a list of T cell receptor beta chains from one sample in a study of shared clonotypes between healthy human individuals. Clones were sequenced by immunoSEQ multiplex PCR, and TCRdb holds only the in-frame ones, with some missing. This table holds 2.5 million or so clones, about 92% found once. The material sequenced was naive CD4+ T cells sorted from blood. These TCRs come from a man in his late teens or twenties in good health. Both conserved end residues are part of each CDR3. The D gene is left open where the match is weak. Not all rows give a size; the values are once, few, many and, for expanded clones, a class.

TRBJ1-2,NA,TRBD1,TRBV6-4,TGTGCCAGCATGACAGGGGTGGGTGGCTACACCTTC,CASMTGVGGYTF
TRBJ2-4,NA,TRBD1,TRBV5-4,TGTGCCAGCAGCTTGGGTCCCCTAGGGTTTGGGACAGGCAACATTCAGTACTTC,CASSLGPLGFGTGNIQYF
TRBJ1-5,NA,NA,TRBV15,TGTGCCACCAGCAGAGATCTAGCCGGCAGGGGCTCCAATCAGCCCCAGCATTTT,CATSRDLAGRGSNQPQHF
TRBJ2-3,NA,NA,TRBV9,TGTGCCAGCAGCGTTGGCGGAAGGGCAGATACGCAGTATTTT,CASSVGGRADTQYF
TRBJ2-7,once,TRBD2,TRBV5-5,TGTGCCAGCACCCAACTAGCGGGCAGAAGGGAGCAGTACTTC,CASTQLAGRREQYF
TRBJ2-7,NA,TRBD1,TRBV12-5,TGTGCTAGTGGGACAGGGGTCTACGAGCAGTACTTC,CASGTGVYEQYF
TRBJ1-1,few,NA,TRBV2,TGTGCCAGCAGCAGGGAATTTGACACTGAAGCTTTCTTT,CASSREFDTEAFF
TRBJ1-4,NA,NA,TRBV19,TGTGCCACCCGGGGCCGACGACCTTACGAAAATGAAAAACTGTTTTTT,CATRGRRPYENEKLFF
TRBJ1-2,NA,NA,TRBV7-2,TGTGCCAGCAGCCGGGTCAATAACTATGGCTACACCTTC,CASSRVNNYGYTF
TRBJ1-4,NA,NA,TRBV7-9,TGTGCCAGCAGCTTACGGCCTAATGAAAAACTGTTTTTT,CASSLRPNEKLFF
TRBJ1-6,NA,TRBD1,TRBV7-9,TGTGCCAGCAGCTCGGGACAGGGGGTATCACCCCTCCACTTT,CASSSGQGVSPLHF
TRBJ1-5,NA,TRBD1,TRBV19,TGTGCCAGTGTGGGGACAGGGGTATCGGATCAGCCCCAGCATTTT,CASVGTGVSDQPQHF
TRBJ2-1,NA,NA,TRBV5-4,TGTGCCAGCAGCGTAGACGTCAGCTCCTACAATGAGCAGTTCTTC,CASSVDVSSYNEQFF
TRBJ2-1,NA,TRBD2,TRBV5-8,TGTGCCAGCAGCCCCGGGACTAGTCCCTACAATGAGCAGTTCTTC,CASSPGTSPYNEQFF
TRBJ1-2,NA,NA,TRBV28,TGTGCCAGCAGCCCGGGACCATATGGCTACACCTTC,CASSPGPYGYTF
TRBJ1-1,NA,NA,TRBV6-6,TGTGCCAGCAGGGGGGATTGGTTCGAAGCTTTCTTT,CASRGDWFEAFF
TRBJ1-2,NA,NA,TRBV30,TGTGCCTGGAGTCGAGGGGATGCTGGCTACACCTTC,CAWSRGDAGYTF
TRBJ2-1,NA,TRBD2,TRBV6-5,TGTGCCAGCAGTCCCTTCGGGACTAGTGAGTTCTTC,CASSPFGTSEFF
TRBJ1-1,few,NA,TRBV10-3,TGTGCCATCAGTGAGTCGGGGCAGGGTGAAGCTTTCTTT,CAISESGQGEAFF
TRBJ2-7,few,NA,TRBV7-8,TGTGCCAGCAGCTTTAACTACGAGCAGTACTTC,CASSFNYEQYF
TRBJ1-4,NA,NA,TRBV19,TGTGCCAGTAGGAGTAACCGAGCGGGGGCTAATGAAAAACTGTTTTTT,CASRSNRAGANEKLFF
TRBJ1-1,NA,NA,TRBV19,TGTGCCAGTAGTACCACACCGAACACTGAAGCTTTCTTT,CASSTTPNTEAFF
TRBJ1-2,NA,TRBD1,TRBV5-4,TGTGCCAGCAGCCATACAGGGGCTGATGGCTACACCTTC,CASSHTGADGYTF
TRBJ2-5,NA,TRBD2,TRBV15,TGTGCCACCAGCAGAGGACTAGCGGGGGGGTACCAAGAGACCCAGTACTTC,CATSRGLAGGYQETQYF
TRBJ2-4,NA,TRBD2,TRBV6-6,TGTGCCAGCAGGGCGGGGGATGGCATTCAGTACTTC,CASRAGDGIQYF
TRBJ1-4,NA,NA,TRBV5-1,TGCGCCAGCAGGACAGGCCCAACTAATGAAAAACTGTTTTTT,CASRTGPTNEKLFF
TRBJ2-7,NA,TRBD2,TRBV12-5,TGTGCTAGTGCCCCTCCCCCCCCTAGCGGCTTCTACGAGCAGTACTTC,CASAPPPPSGFYEQYF
TRBJ2-6,NA,NA,TRBV5-1,TGCGCCAGCAGTTTCGTGGGGGCGGGGGCCAACGTCCTGACTTTC,CASSFVGAGANVLTF
TRBJ1-2,few,NA,TRBV2,TGTGCCAGCAGTGAATCTGGGGACTATGGCTACACCTTC,CASSESGDYGYTF
TRBJ1-2,NA,NA,TRBV7-9,TGTGCCAGCACCCATGGAAGTAACTATGGCTACACCTTC,CASTHGSNYGYTF
TRBJ2-5,NA,NA,TRBV6-1,TGTGCCAGCACTGAGACAGGGACTCCCCAGTACTTC,CASTETGTPQYF
TRBJ1-3,NA,NA,TRBV5-1,TGCGCCAGCAGCTTGAATGTGGGACAAGCCTCTGGAAACACCATATATTTT,CASSLNVGQASGNTIYF
TRBJ1-2,NA,TRBD1,TRBV28,TGTGCCAGCAGGCCTTGGGACAGGGGATTGTATGGCTACACCTTC,CASRPWDRGLYGYTF
TRBJ2-5,NA,TRBD1,TRBV5-5,TGTGCCAGCAGTCAGGACAGGGGCGGTTTAGAGACCCAGTACTTC,CASSQDRGGLETQYF
TRBJ2-1,NA,NA,TRBV28,TGTGCCAGCAGTTCTCCGGGCCAGCAGTTCTTC,CASSSPGQQFF
TRBJ2-3,NA,TRBD2,TRBV18,TGTGCCAGCTCACCCGGGACTAGCGGGTTGGGGAGAGATACGCAGTATTTT,CASSPGTSGLGRDTQYF
TRBJ2-7,NA,NA,TRBV21-1,TGTGCCAGCAGCAACGGCCTAGCGGGAGAGAGTACCCACGAGCAGTACTTC,CASSNGLAGESTHEQYF
TRBJ2-5,NA,NA,TRBV18,TGTGCCAGCTCCCAGTACCAAGAGACCCAGTACTTC,CASSQYQETQYF
TRBJ1-1,NA,NA,TRBV6-1,TGTGCCAGCAATGGGGCTGGGGGGAAGGGGACTGAAGCTTTCTTT,CASNGAGGKGTEAFF
TRBJ1-6,once,NA,TRBV27,TGTGCCAGCAGTTTTGTGAGCTCCTATAATTCACCCCTCCACTTT,CASSFVSSYNSPLHF
TRBJ2-7,NA,TRBD1,TRBV18,TGTGCCAGCTCACCGATGCCACCGGGACAGGCTAACTACGAGCAGTACTTC,CASSPMPPGQANYEQYF